This T cell receptor beta chain came from a study of T cell changes during pregnancy in multiple sclerosis. Using immunoSEQ multiplex PCR, the repertoire was profiled, and TCRdb retains in-frame clones only, with some absent. The sample includes roughly 70,000 clones, around 92% seen only once; the top ten take 2.8%. The V and J ends lost 1 base and 7 bases respectively, with 7 bases between them. Per germline, CDR1 LNHNV and CDR2 YYDKDF (reference sequence). This CDR3 has 13 residues. The sample holds one count of this clone. This TCR was sampled from a female donor in good health, enrolled as a control in a pregnancy study. This chain joins TRBV15 and TRBJ2-2; no clear D gene. The sample here was peripheral blood, taken in the third trimester of pregnancy. CDR3 protein: CATSRVSGGELFF. The CDR3 region has the DNA TGTGCCACCAGCAGAGTATCCGGCGGGGAGCTGTTTTTT.